The rows below give T cell receptor beta chains drawn from one sample of a study of blood T cell repertoires in COVID-19. Measured with immunoSEQ multiplex PCR; TCRdb has only the in-frame clones, and not every one. Seen here are around 140,000 clones, approximately 86% observed once, and the top ten hold 1.5%. Input material: peripheral blood. Every receptor here comes from a woman aged 55-75 years with acute or convalescent COVID-19. CDR3s include the opening cysteine and the closing phenylalanine or tryptophan. Each record gives: clone size, D gene, J gene, V gene, CDR3 protein, CDR3 DNA. D genes are given only for firm matches. Clone sizes are given selectively: once, few, many, or a class where the clone is expanded.

once,TRBD2,TRBJ2-1,TRBV3-1/TRBV3-2,CATSGGGSEQFF,TGTGCGACTAGCGGGGGGGGGAGTGAGCAGTTCTTC
-,-,TRBJ2-6,TRBV6-2/TRBV6-3,CASSLRPGQRSGANVLTF,TGTGCCAGCAGTCTACGTCCGGGACAACGCTCTGGGGCCAACGTCCTGACTTTC
-,-,TRBJ1-4,TRBV7-2,CASSPVGGGGNEKLFF,TGTGCCAGCAGCCCCGTGGGCGGGGGGGGAAATGAAAAACTGTTTTTT
-,-,TRBJ1-1,TRBV5-1,CASSLGPGYDTEAFF,TGCGCCAGCAGCTTGGGTCCGGGGTACGACACTGAAGCTTTCTTT
-,-,TRBJ2-1,TRBV14,CASSHVSSYNEQFF,TGTGCCAGCAGCCACGTCAGCTCCTACAATGAGCAGTTCTTC
-,-,TRBJ2-1,TRBV3-1/TRBV3-2,CASSQVRQGSYNEQFF,TGTGCCAGCAGCCAAGTTCGCCAGGGCTCCTACAATGAGCAGTTCTTC
-,-,TRBJ2-7,TRBV19,CASSTRGKTYEQYF,TGTGCCAGTAGTACGAGGGGGAAAACCTACGAGCAGTACTTC
-,-,TRBJ1-5,TRBV10-3,CAISDDTSNRPQHF,TGTGCCATCAGTGACGACACTAGCAATCGGCCCCAGCATTTT
-,-,TRBJ1-2,TRBV28,CASTQGAQNYGYTF,TGTGCCAGCACTCAGGGTGCGCAGAACTATGGCTACACCTTC
-,TRBD1,TRBJ2-1,TRBV11-2,CASSLSMPPGQGARNEQFF,TGTGCCAGCAGCTTAAGTATGCCTCCGGGACAGGGGGCAAGGAATGAGCAGTTCTTC
-,TRBD1,TRBJ1-3,TRBV7-8,CASSLESRGPGNTIYF,TGTGCCAGCAGCTTAGAGTCAAGGGGGCCTGGAAACACCATATATTTT
-,-,TRBJ1-5,TRBV30,CACSGGEGQPQHF,TGTGCTTGTAGCGGGGGGGAGGGACAGCCCCAGCATTTT
-,TRBD1,TRBJ2-7,TRBV5-1,CASSLAPGQNYEQYF,TGCGCCAGCAGCTTGGCCCCGGGACAGAACTACGAGCAGTACTTC
-,TRBD1,TRBJ1-6,TRBV19,CASSIQGTGVYNSPLHF,TGTGCCAGTAGTATTCAGGGGACAGGGGTTTATAATTCACCCCTCCACTTT
-,-,TRBJ2-1,TRBV6-6,CASTPGAYNEQFF,TGTGCCAGCACCCCGGGGGCCTACAATGAGCAGTTCTTC
-,-,TRBJ1-1,TRBV24-1,CATSDQGRGAFF,TGTGCCACCAGTGATCAGGGGAGGGGAGCTTTCTTT
few,-,TRBJ1-5,TRBV7-2,CASSLTGPNQPQHF,TGTGCCAGCAGCTTAACAGGACCGAATCAGCCCCAGCATTTT
-,-,TRBJ2-7,TRBV10-2,CASSDPPGEQYF,TGCGCCAGCAGTGACCCCCCCGGGGAGCAGTACTTC
-,-,TRBJ2-3,TRBV2,CASSAMNTQYF,TGTGCCAGCAGTGCTATGAATACGCAGTATTTT
-,TRBD2,TRBJ2-5,TRBV6-5,CAINRGGTETQYF,TGTGCCATTAACCGCGGGGGGACAGAGACCCAGTACTTC
-,-,TRBJ1-1,TRBV11-3,CASSPPGGTEAFF,TGTGCCAGCAGCCCCCCGGGGGGCACTGAAGCTTTCTTT
once,TRBD1,TRBJ2-7,TRBV29-1,CSGTLGQGYEQYF,TGCAGCGGGACCCTTGGACAGGGATACGAGCAGTACTTC
few,-,TRBJ1-5,TRBV28,CASSYMAGGNQPQHF,TGTGCCAGCAGTTATATGGCAGGTGGCAATCAGCCCCAGCATTTT
-,-,TRBJ2-1,TRBV13,CASSKREIYNEQFF,TGTGCCAGCAGTAAGAGGGAAATCTACAATGAGCAGTTCTTC
-,-,TRBJ2-7,TRBV6-2/TRBV6-3,CASSYSGDSLYEQYF,TGTGCCAGCAGTTACTCGGGGGACTCCCTCTACGAGCAGTACTTC
once,-,TRBJ2-2,TRBV30,CALQDINTGELFF,TGTGCCTTACAGGATATTAACACCGGGGAGCTGTTTTTT
-,TRBD1,TRBJ1-5,TRBV19,CASSVDRGGQPQHF,TGTGCCAGTAGTGTCGACAGGGGTGGACAGCCCCAGCATTTT
-,TRBD2,TRBJ2-1,TRBV28,CASTDTSGGAVEQFF,TGTGCCAGCACCGATACTAGCGGGGGGGCCGTTGAGCAGTTCTTC
-,-,TRBJ1-2,TRBV2,CASSPSRQTGIHYTF,TGTGCCAGCAGTCCCAGCAGGCAAACAGGGATACACTACACCTTC
few,TRBD1,TRBJ1-1,TRBV6-2/TRBV6-3,CASSTLTGGTEAFF,TGTGCCAGCAGTACCTTGACAGGGGGGACTGAAGCTTTCTTT
-,TRBD1,TRBJ2-3,TRBV19,CASRAPGTGSGDTQYF,TGTGCCAGTAGGGCGCCCGGGACAGGGAGTGGAGATACGCAGTATTTT
-,-,TRBJ1-4,TRBV7-2,CASSLQSGEKLFF,TGTGCCAGCAGCTTACAGAGCGGCGAAAAACTGTTTTTT
-,-,TRBJ1-2,TRBV6-1,CASSEASWVAGAHYGYTF,TGTGCCAGCAGTGAAGCATCATGGGTGGCAGGGGCCCACTATGGCTACACCTTC
-,TRBD1,TRBJ1-5,TRBV28,CASIWGTGVNQPQHF,TGTGCCAGCATCTGGGGGACAGGGGTAAATCAGCCCCAGCATTTT
-,-,TRBJ2-5,TRBV5-6,CASSLGGEETQYF,TGTGCCAGCAGCTTGGGCGGAGAAGAGACCCAGTACTTC
once,TRBD2,TRBJ2-7,TRBV11-2,CASSSSSGAGEQYF,TGTGCCAGCAGCTCCTCTAGCGGGGCAGGCGAGCAGTACTTC
-,TRBD2,TRBJ2-1,TRBV7-8,CASRRGDPRRGGYEQFF,TGTGCCAGCAGAAGAGGCGACCCTAGACGGGGGGGCTATGAGCAGTTCTTC
few,-,TRBJ2-3,TRBV6-2/TRBV6-3,CASSYPQGLSTDTQYF,TGTGCCAGCAGTTACCCACAAGGACTGAGCACAGATACGCAGTATTTT
-,-,TRBJ1-5,TRBV30,CAWSEGDSNQPQHF,TGTGCCTGGAGTGAGGGGGATAGCAATCAGCCCCAGCATTTT
-,-,TRBJ2-1,TRBV4-3,CASSQVLRAGINEQFF,TGCGCCAGCAGCCAAGTTCTCCGTGCAGGGATCAATGAGCAGTTCTTC
-,-,TRBJ2-2,TRBV5-1,CASDDTYTGELFF,TGCGCCAGCGACGACACTTACACCGGGGAGCTGTTTTTT
-,TRBD1,TRBJ2-7,TRBV7-2,CASSAQGSSYEQYF,TGTGCCAGCAGCGCACAGGGGTCCTCCTACGAGCAGTACTTC
once,-,TRBJ2-7,TRBV4-3,CASSQVFPPGPYEQYF,TGCGCCAGCAGCCAAGTATTCCCGCCAGGTCCCTACGAGCAGTACTTC
-,TRBD2,TRBJ2-3,TRBV13,CASSPQGAGGPTDTQYF,TGTGCCAGCAGCCCCCAAGGGGCGGGGGGGCCCACAGATACGCAGTATTTT
-,TRBD2,TRBJ2-2,TRBV4-2,CASSLSGGAANTGELFF,TGTGCCAGCAGCCTTAGCGGGGGGGCCGCGAACACCGGGGAGCTGTTTTTT
-,TRBD1,TRBJ1-2,TRBV4-2,CASWTGHYGYTF,TGTGCCTCCTGGACAGGGCACTATGGCTACACCTTC
-,TRBD1,TRBJ2-3,TRBV5-5,CASSLDGTGGDTQYF,TGTGCCAGCAGCTTGGATGGGACAGGGGGAGATACGCAGTATTTT
once,TRBD1,TRBJ1-5,TRBV28,CATSTGIGDQHF,TGTGCCACCTCGACAGGGATTGGCGACCAGCATTTT
-,-,TRBJ1-4,TRBV7-8,CASSLDIFQGTNEKLFF,TGTGCCAGCAGCTTAGATATATTCCAGGGCACTAATGAAAAACTGTTTTTT
-,TRBD2,TRBJ2-3,TRBV10-3,CAISVGAGDTDTQYF,TGTGCCATCAGTGTCGGAGCGGGGGACACAGATACGCAGTATTTT
-,TRBD2,TRBJ2-1,TRBV10-3,CAITQGLAGGGDEQFF,TGTGCCATCACACAAGGACTAGCGGGGGGTGGTGATGAGCAGTTCTTC